This T cell receptor (beta chain) stems from a study of blood T cells in healthy people across ages. This clonotype was detected a few times. Each donor was a healthy Caucasian individual from Russia, aged about 6 to 100. V dropped 0 bases and J dropped 1 base, with 10 bases sitting between them. Germline CDR1 and CDR2: MNHEY and SMNVEV (reference sequence). The CDR3 spans 15 residues. Together with a sample-barcoded 5' primer, a J-beta primer mix was included in a second PCR lasting about 6 to 12 cycles. TCRdb processed the 5' RACE reads anew with MiXCR; each CDR3 protein has one entry. This sample yields 800,000 to 950,000 distinct CDR3 sequences, of which about 44% are seen a single time; around 15% belongs to the top ten.

Sequenced sample: blood. The TCR sequence derives from a man aged 25-45 years in good health. The gene calls are TRBV27 and TRBJ2-7, with a weak D call TRBD2 (5 bases). The CDR3 spells CASSLSETGSYEQYF. CDR3 sequence (DNA): TGTGCCAGCAGTTTATCGGAGACGGGGTCCTACGAGCAGTACTTC.